This T cell receptor (beta chain) comes out of a study of cytomegalovirus exposure and HLA in healthy donors. Amplification used 60 Vbeta primers and 13 Jbeta primers. This table comes from immunoSEQ multiplex PCR, and its TCRdb copy is limited to in-frame clones, with some not included. This table holds approximately 110,000 clones, around 15% found once. This clone came up a few times. What it binds is unknown. The V and J ends lost 5 bases and 6 bases, in that order; junction bases with no gene match: 9. CDR1 MNHNY and CDR2 SVGAGI come from the germline V gene (reference sequence). This CDR3 has 15 amino acids. Study observations and caveats: It was shown in a later analysis that HLA-associated TCR beta chains were more clonally expanded than other, equally common chains. A missense variant in DCLRE1C was later tied to TCR beta V- and J-gene trimming. Reportedly, diagnosis of cytomegalovirus status by the classifier showed high specificity and sensitivity. CMV antigen specificity of a few CMV-associated chains was confirmed in vitro.

The receptor was derived from a female donor in good health and CMV-seronegative. The rearrangement uses TRBV6-6 and TRBJ2-2; 7 bases align to TRBD1. Sequenced input: PBMCs. The CDR3 sequence: CASSQTGSNSGELFF. CDR3 bases: TGTGCCAGCAGTCAGACAGGGAGTAATTCCGGGGAGCTGTTTTTT.